This paragraph reports one TCR beta chain. Its antigen has not been determined. No base quality values were provided; no much bigger clone lies one nucleotide off. Inclusive of the bounding cysteine and phenylalanine, the CDR3 is 16 residues long. Only CDR3 DNA is held: 48 bases, read in frame from base 1. Reading the germline V gene (reference sequence) gives CDR1 MNHEY and CDR2 SMNVEV. For this chain, trimming is 2 bases at the V end and 2 bases at the J end, and the number of junction bases without a gene match is 6. The library was made by PCR. Sequencing relied on an Illumina HiSeq 2500. To reduce PCR and sequencing biases, unique molecular identifiers were incorporated into the TCR beta cDNA libraries. Per 1 to 10 million input T cells, approximately 500,000 cDNA molecules were obtained, such that each molecule approximated one T cell. Patient libraries were prepared and sequenced with the same protocol used for the earlier healthy control dataset. Samples belonging to the same batch were prepared together, multiplexed and sequenced on a shared HiSeq lane. The original pipeline was this. MIGEC was used to process the raw barcoded reads, and molecular identifier groups with only a single read were discarded before consensus assembly and CDR3 extraction. Clonotype tables were post-analysed with VDJtools, normalizing diversity by down-sampling all datasets to the smallest sample size. To correct batch-related cross-sample contamination, repertoire overlap clustering matched CDR3 amino acid sequences but not nucleotide sequences. TCRdb applied fastp at Q25 and MiXCR to the public reads, then kept only in-frame beta chains. One record per CDR3 amino acid sequence lists the most common genes and DNA. Here the V and J calls rest on TCRdb's processing, not on the authors' analysis. A total of 450,000 or so distinct CDR3 sequences appear in this sample, around 40% of them only once. The leading ten clones occupy roughly an eighth of the sample.

The data derive from a study of post-analysis software for immune sequencing data (dated by TCRdb to about 2015). Context from the whole study: Relapsing-remitting, secondary progressive and progressive-relapsing multiple sclerosis were recorded as disease courses, and subtype annotation was lacking for some patients. The patient repertoires were compared against approximately eleven previously published healthy control repertoires obtained from donors aged 6 to 25 years. A subset of samples was prepared in parallel using single-end sample barcoding, then pooled and co-amplified after Illumina adapter ligation. What the study reported, not specific to this receptor: The control group was slightly older than the multiple sclerosis patient group. Significantly higher frequencies in patients than in controls were found for five or six TRBV segments, including TRBV5-6, TRBV5-1 and TRBV20-1. When samples were clustered directly using the F measure, samples prepared in the same batch co-clustered strongly, which prompted a batch-effect correction. Compared with controls, multiple sclerosis patients had significantly lower normalized Chao1 diversity, a finding suggesting substantial peripheral T-cell clonal expansion.

To demonstrate the VDJtools post-analysis software, the study profiled TCR beta repertoires from the peripheral blood of 10 to 15 young patients with multiple sclerosis. The multiple sclerosis patients were children and adolescents between roughly 6 and 16 years of age. Recombination connected TRBV27 to TRBJ1-2, with TRBD1 matching 9 junction bases. The clonotype originates from a girl between 5 and 17 years old with multiple sclerosis. The sample comprised blood. CDR3 region: CASSLLGQGNNYGYTF. The nucleotides are TGTGCCAGCAGTTTACTGGGACAGGGTAACAACTATGGCTACACCTTC.